Each of the 14 T cell receptor beta chains below was sequenced from the same sample in a study of blood T cell repertoires in COVID-19. Sequencing was performed with immunoSEQ multiplex PCR; in TCRdb, only in-frame clones are kept and a portion is missing. The sample gives around 160,000 clones, 80% to 90% of which show up once; around 8.2% is in the top ten. Sample: peripheral blood. The receptors were gathered from a man in his sixties with acute or convalescent COVID-19.

The chain couples TRBV28 to TRBJ1-1; 9 bases align to TRBD1. Germline trimming cut 6 bases from V and 5 bases from J; bases unmatched to any gene: 7. The CDR3 is 14 residues long. Germline assignment: CDR1 MDHEN and CDR2 SYDVKM. The CDR3 reads CASSQDRGLTEAFF. CDR3 DNA sequence: TGTGCCAGCAGCCAAGACAGGGGGTTGACTGAAGCTTTCTTT.

This chain connects TRBV19 to TRBJ1-4; 8 bases fit TRBD1. The V segment lost 5 bases and the J segment 4 bases; nucleotides outside the gene matches: 3. The CDR3 length is 14 residues. The germline gives CDR1 LNHDA, CDR2 SQIVND (reference sequence). The CDR3 DNA sequence: TGTGCCAGTAGTGGGACAGGCTTTAATGAAAAACTGTTTTTT. It encodes CASSGTGFNEKLFF.

V usage is TRBV7-3 and J usage is TRBJ2-7, with TRBD2 matching over 7 bases. CDR3 length: 14 residues. V shed 4 bases, J shed 2 bases, and the junction held 5 bases outside the gene matches. CDR1 SGHTA and CDR2 FQGTGA come from the germline V gene. The CDR3 DNA is TGTGCCAGCAGCTCCTCTAGCGGACCCTACGAGCAGTACTTC. This encodes CASSSSSGPYEQYF.

This chain joins TRBV2 and TRBJ2-3; possible D gene TRBD2, 5 bases. Per germline, CDR1 SNHLY and CDR2 FYNNEI. V was clipped by 7 bases and J by 0 bases, with 8 bases between them. This CDR3 has 13 residues. The CDR3 loop is CASKGASTDTQYF. DNA of the CDR3: TGTGCCAGCAAGGGAGCTAGCACAGATACGCAGTATTTT.

This chain joins TRBV10-1 and TRBJ2-3; 12 nucleotides match TRBD2. The CDR3 extends over 16 amino acids. Germline assignment: CDR1 WNHNN and CDR2 SYGVQD (reference sequence). The V gene end was trimmed by 4 bases and the J gene end by 6 bases; junction bases not matched to a gene: 8. The CDR3 nucleotides read TGCGCCAGCAGTGGCCTGACTAGCGGGAGTACGGATACGCAGTATTTT. Translation: CASSGLTSGSTDTQYF.

The gene calls are TRBV6-5 and TRBJ1-1; a possible D gene is TRBD1 (5 bases). The germline V gene encodes CDR1 MNHEY and CDR2 SVGAGI. Trimming removed 2 bases from V and 1 base from J, with 14 bases in between. This CDR3 has 16 residues. CDR3 DNA sequence: TGTGCCAGCAGTTACGGGTGGGCAGGGTCGAACACTGAAGCTTTCTTT. Translation gives CASSYGWAGSNTEAFF.

J is TRBJ2-7 and V is TRBV22-1; TRBD2, the table's D call, lacks a check against the DNA. TRBV22-1 is listed as a pseudogene. CDR3 length: 16 residues. The CDR3 is CPGSVPGSCPAGEQYF. The CDR3 DNA reads TGTCCTGGGAGCGTTCCAGGGTCCTGCCCAGCGGGCGAGCAGTACTTC.

The chain joins TRBV6-5 to TRBJ1-6; D is undetermined. The V gene's germline CDR1 is MNHEY and CDR2 SVGAGI. The CDR3 spans 12 residues. The V end was cut by 4 bases, the J end by 9 bases, with 7 bases between. CDR3 amino acids: CASSSLRSPLHF. The CDR3 DNA follows: TGTGCCAGCAGTTCCCTGCGTTCACCCCTCCACTTT.

The chain is built from TRBV28 and TRBJ1-5, with 10 positions matching TRBD1. Germline-derived CDR1 and CDR2 are MDHEN and SYDVKM. CDR3 length: 15 residues. The V and J ends lost 6 bases and 7 bases, in that order; junction bases with no gene match: 9. This CDR3 reads CASSSRQGAGQPQHF. The CDR3 coding sequence is TGTGCCAGCAGCTCACGACAGGGGGCGGGACAGCCCCAGCATTTT. The variable domain in full, completed from reference TRBV28 and TRBJ1-5, reads DVKVTQSSRYLVKRTGEKVFLECVQDMDHENMFWYRQDPGLGLRLIYFSYDVKMKEKGDIPEGYSVSREKKERFSLILESASTNQTSMYLCASSSRQGAGQPQHFGDGTRLSIL.

This chain links TRBV5-4 with TRBJ2-7; 7 bases fit TRBD2. V dropped 4 bases and J dropped 2; count of bases not matched to a gene: 6. Germline V gives CDR1 SGHNT, CDR2 YYREEE (reference sequence). The length of the CDR3 is 14 residues. The CDR3 protein is CASSGGLPTYEQYF. The CDR3 nucleotides are TGTGCCAGCAGCGGGGGACTACCAACCTACGAGCAGTACTTC.

The chain employs TRBV5-1 and TRBJ2-7, with D perhaps matching TRBD1 (6 bases). The CDR3 is 15 amino acids. The germline V gene encodes CDR1 SGHRS and CDR2 YFSETQ. Trimming took 2 bases from V and 6 from J, leaving 18 bases between them. CDR3 in amino acids: CASSLLGQPGREQYF. CDR3 DNA: TGCGCCAGCAGCTTATTAGGACAGCCGGGCCGCGAGCAGTACTTC.

The chain employs TRBV28 and TRBJ2-1, with TRBD2 matching over 8 bases. The CDR3 extends over 15 amino acids. V was pared by 5 bases and J by 0 bases, with 3 bases of the junction left unmatched. CDR1 and CDR2 from the germline V gene are MDHEN and SYDVKM. DNA for the CDR3: TGTGCCAGCAGTCCCCGGGGGGGCTCCTACAATGAGCAGTTCTTC. Its protein is CASSPRGGSYNEQFF.

V is TRBV9 and J is TRBJ2-3; 7 bases agree with TRBD2. Germline CDR1 reads SGDLS; CDR2 reads YYNGEE. The V and J ends lost 0 bases and 0 bases, in that order; junction bases with no gene match: 1. The CDR3 extends over 15 amino acids. This CDR3 is CASSVASGSTDTQYF. DNA for the CDR3: TGTGCCAGCAGCGTAGCTAGCGGTAGCACAGATACGCAGTATTTT.

The chain employs TRBV18 and TRBJ2-5; D unclear. In germline, CDR1 is KGHSH, CDR2 LQKENI. CDR3 length: 15 amino acids. The germline V and J ends were trimmed by 6 bases and 1 base, with 15 bases remaining between them. The chain's CDR3 is CASSTRVDSQETQYF. CDR3 DNA: TGTGCCAGCTCCACACGGGTAGACTCCCAAGAGACCCAGTACTTC.